These 5 T cell receptor beta chains came from one sample sequenced in a study of CD4 T cells in relation to SARS-CoV-2 and coronaviruses. Method: immunoSEQ multiplex PCR; TCRdb's copy keeps in-frame clones and lacks some. The repertoire has 60,000 to 75,000 clones, over 90% of them found once; the top ten carry under 0.25%. The unexposed donors gave CD4+ T cells in about 2010-2018, prior to COVID-19. Sequencing input: naive CD4+ T cells from PBMCs. Stated subset: naive CD4+ T cells isolated by negative enrichment. Source of these receptors: a human donor in good health.

The V call is TRBV2, the J call TRBJ2-2; 7 positions match TRBD1. Trimming took 7 bases from V and 0 from J; bases not matched to a gene: 2. The CDR3 runs 14 residues. Germline assignment: CDR1 SNHLY and CDR2 FYNNEI. CDR3 DNA sequence: TGTGCCAGCAACGACAGGGCGAACACCGGGGAGCTGTTTTTT. Its protein product is CASNDRANTGELFF.

The chain links TRBV5-4 to TRBJ2-3; D is possibly TRBD2 (6 bases). CDR1 and CDR2 from the germline V gene are SGHNT and YYREEE (reference sequence). The germline V and J ends were trimmed by 3 bases and 4 bases, with 9 bases remaining between them. This CDR3 spans 13 amino acids. The CDR3 sequence is CASSSTGADTQYF. The CDR3 region has the DNA TGTGCCAGCAGCTCGACGGGAGCAGATACGCAGTATTTT.

The chain recombines TRBV2 with TRBJ2-6; TRBD1 agrees at 8 bases. Trimming took 5 bases from V and 4 from J; bases not matched to a gene: 4. Looked up from germline, CDR1 is SNHLY and CDR2 is FYNNEI. CDR3 length: 15 amino acids. CDR3 sequence: CASSPDRAGANVLTF. CDR3 nucleotides: TGTGCCAGCAGTCCGGACAGGGCCGGGGCCAACGTCCTGACTTTC.

In DNA, the CDR3 is TGCAGCGCAACGTTCGGGGGTTATAATTCACCCCTCCACTTT. Translated, it gives CSATFGGYNSPLHF. The rearrangement uses TRBV29-1 and TRBJ1-6; possible D gene TRBD1, 5 bases. The germline V and J ends were trimmed by 7 bases and 4 bases, with 14 bases remaining between them. The CDR3 has 14 amino acids. Germline assignment: CDR1 SQVTM and CDR2 ANQGSEA.

The rearrangement uses TRBV10-3 and TRBJ2-2, with a possible D match to TRBD1 (6 bases). V lost 5 bases and J 7 bases, leaving 20 bases between the germline ends. The length of the CDR3 is 16 residues. Per germline, CDR1 ENHRY and CDR2 SYGVKD. The CDR3 is CAISTTGNNWNGELFF. DNA of the CDR3: TGTGCCATCAGTACAACAGGGAATAATTGGAACGGGGAGCTGTTTTTT.